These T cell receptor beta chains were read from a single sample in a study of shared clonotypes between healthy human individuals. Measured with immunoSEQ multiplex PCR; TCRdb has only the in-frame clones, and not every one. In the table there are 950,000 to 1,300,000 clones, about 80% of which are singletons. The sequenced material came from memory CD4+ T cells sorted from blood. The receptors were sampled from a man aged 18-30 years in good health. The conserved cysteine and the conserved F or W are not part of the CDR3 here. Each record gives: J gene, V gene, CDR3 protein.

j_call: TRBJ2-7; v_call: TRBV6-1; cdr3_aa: ASSRSTGISYEQY
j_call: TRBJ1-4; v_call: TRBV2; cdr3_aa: ASNQRGTDDEKLF
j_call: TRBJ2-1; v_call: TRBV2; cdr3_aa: ASSELAGIDEQF
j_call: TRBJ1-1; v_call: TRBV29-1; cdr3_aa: SAARWGNTEAF
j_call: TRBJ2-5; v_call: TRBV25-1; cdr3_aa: ASTPLGQGQETQY
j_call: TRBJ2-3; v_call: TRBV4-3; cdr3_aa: ASSQDSAGTDTQY
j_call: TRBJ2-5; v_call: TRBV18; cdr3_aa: ASSPSTGGETQY
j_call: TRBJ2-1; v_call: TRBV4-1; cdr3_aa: ASVFIGACDNEQF
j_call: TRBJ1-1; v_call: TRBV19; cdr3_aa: ASSNRGHTEAF
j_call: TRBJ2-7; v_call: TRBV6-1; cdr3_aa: ASSGEKVGGRSNEQY
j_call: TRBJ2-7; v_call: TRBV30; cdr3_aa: AWRGQGKYEQY
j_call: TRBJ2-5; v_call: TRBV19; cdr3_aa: ASSIFGTETQY
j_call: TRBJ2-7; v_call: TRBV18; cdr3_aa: ASSPGRAGLVYEQY
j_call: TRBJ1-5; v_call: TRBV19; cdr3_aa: ASSSFGQPQH
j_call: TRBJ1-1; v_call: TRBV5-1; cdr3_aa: ASSLEGTGGYLNTEAF
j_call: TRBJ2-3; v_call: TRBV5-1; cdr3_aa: ASSLRTSSTDTQY
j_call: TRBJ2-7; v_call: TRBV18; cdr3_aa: ASSLYRGTGYYEQY
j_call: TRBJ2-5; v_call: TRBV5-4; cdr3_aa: ASSPLGGLQETQY
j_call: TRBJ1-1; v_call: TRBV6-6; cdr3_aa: ASRDLNTEAF
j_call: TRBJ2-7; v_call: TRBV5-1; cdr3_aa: ASSQDRASLYEQY
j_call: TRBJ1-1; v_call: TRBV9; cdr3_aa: ASSVAGHPNTEAF
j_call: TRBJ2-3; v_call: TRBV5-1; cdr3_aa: ASSLALATSTDTQY
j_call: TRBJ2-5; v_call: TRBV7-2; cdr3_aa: ASSFGQAETQY
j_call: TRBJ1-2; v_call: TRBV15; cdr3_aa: ATSREVSGGSYGYT
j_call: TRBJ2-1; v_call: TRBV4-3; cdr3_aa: ASSQDPLGAYNEQF
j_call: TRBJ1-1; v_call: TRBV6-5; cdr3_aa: ASSYSLTGPNTEAF
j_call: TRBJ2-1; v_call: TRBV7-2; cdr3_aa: ASSTVGTSGHNEQF
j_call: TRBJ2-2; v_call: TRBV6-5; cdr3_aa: ASSKVQENTGELF
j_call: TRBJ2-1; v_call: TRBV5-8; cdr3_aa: ASSWRVTGSWKSNEQF
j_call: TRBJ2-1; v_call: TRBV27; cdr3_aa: ASEREMGRNEQF
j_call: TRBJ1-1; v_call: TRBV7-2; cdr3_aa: ASSFKGGGTEAF
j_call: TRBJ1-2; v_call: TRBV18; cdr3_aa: ASSLATWGGYT
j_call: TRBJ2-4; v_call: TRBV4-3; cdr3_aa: ASSQGGGGQNIQY
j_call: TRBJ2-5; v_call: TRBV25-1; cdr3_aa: ATEDTRIQETQY
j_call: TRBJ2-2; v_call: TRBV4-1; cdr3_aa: ASSHPGQGSGGGELF